A single sample gave rise to the 21 T cell receptor beta chains below, sequenced in a study of CD8 T cells in Susac syndrome. It was with random hexamers that about 0.45 to 1 ug RNA was reverse transcribed. TCRdb called the immunoSEQ multiplex PCR reads again in MiXCR, with one record for every CDR3 protein. Here the sample spans 110,000 or so distinct CDR3 sequences, 85% to 95% being singletons. Input material: CD4+ T cells from PBMCs. All receptors derive from a human donor with multiple sclerosis.

The rearrangement links TRBV7-6 to TRBJ2-5; possible D gene TRBD2, 6 bases. The CDR3 spans 13 residues. The germline gives CDR1 SGHVS, CDR2 FNYEAQ. V was shortened by 5 bases and J by 2 bases, with 9 bases between the two germline ends. This chain's CDR3 is CASSRGVQETQYF. CDR3 in DNA: TGTGCCAGCAGCCGCGGGGTTCAAGAGACCCAGTACTTC.

The chain combines TRBV11-2 with TRBJ2-3; D gene unclear. The CDR3 has 14 amino acids. V was trimmed by 0 bases and J by 1 base, leaving 5 bases between them. Germline CDR1 is SGHAT and CDR2 is FQNNGV. Here the CDR3 DNA reads TGTGCCAGCAGCTTAGATCAGGGCACAGATACGCAGTATTTT. Its translation is CASSLDQGTDTQYF.

The V and J genes are TRBV5-1 and TRBJ2-7; 12 bases align to TRBD1. V was clipped by 5 bases and J by 0 bases; unmatched bases: 6. The germline gives CDR1 SGHRS, CDR2 YFSETQ. The CDR3 consists of 16 residues. This CDR3 reads CASSGWGQGASYEQYF. The CDR3 coding sequence is TGCGCCAGCAGTGGGTGGGGACAGGGGGCCTCCTACGAGCAGTACTTC.

The rearrangement uses TRBV4-1 and TRBJ1-5; D possibly corresponds to TRBD1 (6 bases). The CDR3 extends over 18 amino acids. The germline gives CDR1 MGHRA, CDR2 YSYEKL. Trimming removed 4 bases at V and 1 base at J, with 20 bases between. For the CDR3, the DNA is TGCGCCAGCAGCCGCTTAACAGGGCCTGCCGGAAGCAATCAGCCCCAGCATTTT. Translation: CASSRLTGPAGSNQPQHF.

The J gene is TRBJ2-7, the V gene TRBV10-3, with 11 bases fitting TRBD1. V gave up 8 bases and J gave up 3 bases; unmatched junction bases: 6. This CDR3 spans 14 amino acids. CDR1 ENHRY and CDR2 SYGVKD come from the germline V gene. The CDR3 nucleotides read TGTGCCATCGGGAGGGGACAGGGGGTCTACGAGCAGTACTTC. Its protein product is CAIGRGQGVYEQYF.

The chain links TRBV10-3 to TRBJ1-2; D is possibly TRBD1 (5 bases). CDR1 ENHRY and CDR2 SYGVKD come from the germline V gene. V shed 2 bases and J shed 1 base, with 5 bases lying between them. This CDR3 is 13 amino acids long. CDR3 residues: CAISEGHNYGYTF. In nucleotides, the CDR3 is TGTGCCATCAGTGAGGGACATAACTATGGCTACACCTTC.

This clonotype came up a few times. The CDR3 reads CASSLVGKYEQYF. DNA for the CDR3: TGTGCCAGCAGCTTGGTGGGTAAATACGAGCAGTACTTC. The chain is built from TRBV7-2 and TRBJ2-7; no clear D. The germline V gene encodes CDR1 SGHTA and CDR2 FQGNSA. This CDR3 contains 13 residues. The germline V and J ends were trimmed by 3 bases and 4 bases, with 10 bases remaining between them. The whole variable domain, remainder taken from reference TRBV7-2 and TRBJ2-7, is GAGVSQSPSNKVTEKGKDVELRCDPISGHTALYWYRQSLGQGLEFLIYFQGNSAPDKSGLPSDRFSAERTGGSVSTLTIQRTQQEDSAVYLCASSLVGKYEQYFGPGTRLTVT.

The genes are TRBV4-2 and TRBJ1-2; D perhaps matches TRBD1 (5 bases). In germline, CDR1 is LGHNA, CDR2 YNFKEQ. The germline V and J ends were trimmed by 0 bases and 0 bases, with 8 bases remaining between them. This CDR3 spans 15 amino acids. The CDR3 loop reads CASSQEYRSNYGYTF. In DNA, the CDR3 is TGTGCCAGCAGCCAAGAATACAGGTCTAACTATGGCTACACCTTC.

This sequence joins TRBV12-3 or TRBV12-4 and TRBJ2-2; TRBD1 matches 11 bases. V gave up 9 bases and J gave up 5 bases; unmatched junction bases: 17. The CDR3 has 18 residues. CDR3 loop: CASRTGGKIVAGTGELFF. CDR3 sequence (DNA): TGTGCCAGTCGGACAGGGGGCAAGATCGTCGCGGGGACCGGGGAGCTGTTTTTT.

A few counts support this clonotype. V and J are TRBV18 and TRBJ2-3, with D unresolved. Germline loops: CDR1 KGHSH, CDR2 LQKENI. The V end was cut by 6 bases, the J end by 6 bases, with 7 bases between. The CDR3 is made up of 11 amino acids. The CDR3 loop is CASSRLDTQYF. CDR3 DNA sequence: TGTGCCAGCTCCCGTTTGGATACGCAGTATTTT.

The V and J genes are TRBV6-6 and TRBJ2-4; D is possibly TRBD1 or TRBD2 (5 bases each). This CDR3 is built from 13 residues. V lost 2 bases, J lost 6 bases, and 8 bases lay in between. Germline CDR1 reads MNHNY; CDR2 reads SVGAGI (reference sequence). As DNA, the CDR3 is TGTGCCAGCAGTTACGGGACGAGAAACATTCAGTACTTC. Protein: CASSYGTRNIQYF.

The rearrangement joins TRBV7-3 to TRBJ2-2; no firm D call. CDR3 length: 14 amino acids. Germline V CDR1 and CDR2: SGHTA, FQGTGA. Trimming stripped 2 bases from V and 2 bases from J, with 6 bases between. The DNA of the CDR3 is TGTGCCAGCAGCTTACTTCTCAACACCGGGGAGCTGTTTTTT. It encodes CASSLLLNTGELFF.

V gene TRBV15 combines with J gene TRBJ2-2; D gene unclear. The V gene lost 0 bases and the J gene lost 4 bases, with 12 bases spanning the gap. The CDR3 contains 16 residues. Germline V lookup: CDR1 LNHNV, CDR2 YYDKDF (reference sequence). The CDR3: CATSRDQDTTTGELFF. DNA for the CDR3: TGTGCCACCAGCAGAGATCAGGATACTACCACCGGGGAGCTGTTTTTT.

J is TRBJ2-1 and V is TRBV9, with no clear D. Germline CDR1 reads SGDLS; CDR2 reads YYNGEE. This CDR3 is built from 13 residues. The germline V and J ends were trimmed by 2 bases and 9 bases, with 12 bases remaining between them. The CDR3 coding sequence is TGTGCCAGCAGCGTTACGACCAGAAGTGAGCAGTTCTTC. Protein: CASSVTTRSEQFF.

The chain employs TRBV29-1 and TRBJ1-1; TRBD1 is a possible D gene (5 bases). In germline, CDR1 is SQVTM, CDR2 ANQGSEA. This CDR3 is 13 amino acids long. Trimming removed 7 bases at V and 10 bases at J, with 22 bases between. The CDR3 region is CSATPDKGRAAFF. CDR3 bases: TGCAGCGCGACGCCCGACAAGGGCAGGGCAGCTTTCTTT.

The rearrangement uses TRBV7-9 and TRBJ2-7; the match to TRBD1 covers 9 bases. This CDR3 is built from 13 residues. The ends lost 8 bases at V and 6 bases at J; junction bases unmatched: 8. Germline lookup yields CDR1 SEHNR and CDR2 FQNEAQ (reference sequence). The CDR3 DNA reads as TGTGCCAGCTCACCGACAGGGGGGGGCGAGCAGTACTTC. Translated: CASSPTGGGEQYF.

The gene calls are TRBV7-9 and TRBJ1-3; TRBD1 might be the D (5 bases). The germline V and J ends were trimmed by 2 bases and 2 bases, with 7 bases remaining between them. The CDR3 sequence is 14 residues long. CDR1 and CDR2 from the germline V gene are SEHNR and FQNEAQ (reference sequence). CDR3 sequence: CASSLQGTGNTIYF. CDR3 DNA sequence: TGTGCCAGCAGCTTACAGGGAACTGGAAACACCATATATTTT.

The chain is built from TRBV7-2 and TRBJ1-3; D call uncertain. The V gene lost 2 bases and the J gene lost 5 bases, with 4 bases spanning the gap. The CDR3 length is 12 residues. The germline V gene has CDR1 SGHTA and CDR2 FQGNSA. CDR3 coding DNA: TGTGCCAGCAGCTTACAGAGAAACACCATATATTTT. It encodes CASSLQRNTIYF.

V and J are TRBV2 and TRBJ1-2; maybe TRBD1 (6 bases). The germline V gene encodes CDR1 SNHLY and CDR2 FYNNEI. The CDR3 has 15 residues. Trimming cost V 6 bases and J 3 bases, with 17 bases left between them. The CDR3 DNA reads TGTGCCAGCAGCCTAGGGGGATCAAGGGACTATGGCTACACCTTC. It is translated as CASSLGGSRDYGYTF.

The chain uses TRBV7-8 and TRBJ2-5; perhaps TRBD1 as D (5 bases). The CDR3 runs 14 residues. Germline V lookup: CDR1 SGHVS, CDR2 FQNEAQ. V was cut by 1 base and J by 4 bases, with 10 bases left in between. CDR3 bases: TGTGCCAGCAGCTTAGACAGGCTCGGAGAGACCCAGTACTTC. Residues: CASSLDRLGETQYF. The whole variable domain, remainder taken from reference TRBV7-8 and TRBJ2-5, is GAGVSQSPRYKVAKRGQDVALRCDPISGHVSLFWYQQALGQGPEFLTYFQNEAQLDKSGLPSDRFFAERPEGSVSTLKIQRTQQEDSAVYLCASSLDRLGETQYFGPGTRLLVL.

The chain uses TRBV18 and TRBJ2-1; perhaps D is TRBD1 or TRBD2 (5 bases each). The germline V and J ends were trimmed by 8 bases and 7 bases, with 21 bases remaining between them. The CDR3 is made up of 15 amino acids. CDR1 and CDR2 (germline): KGHSH, LQKENI. The DNA of the CDR3 is TGTGCCAGCACTCCGGGACCCACTCTGGGAAATGAGCAGTTCTTC. Encoded protein: CASTPGPTLGNEQFF.